This T cell receptor beta chain was documented in a study of long-term antiretroviral therapy in people with HIV (dated by TCRdb to 2022 to 2024). Regarding the study in general: Collection of the earliest samples took place about a decade ahead of the 2015 WHO recommendation for immediate ART, at a time when ART was typically delayed until CD4 counts fell. Of the approximately 30 participants with HIV, about a dozen were female. A retrospective serial study tested whether changes in peripheral blood TRB repertoire composition and diversity were associated with ART initiation and durable HIV suppression. No cross-contamination during QIAcube processing turned up in test extractions that ran a monoclonal T-cell line alongside 25 to 35 polyclonal samples. The cohort contributed about 180 cryopreserved PBMC samples from fewer than 35 adults with confirmed HIV infection, collected serially over a mean of about 6 years (range 1-12).

The immunoSEQ hsTCRB v3.0 assay was used at survey level resolution to sequence the TRB variable region. The target sequencing depth for TRB was roughly 40,000-50,000 T-cell genomes per sample. Pooled TRB libraries were sequenced on an Illumina MiSeq with a v3 150-cycle kit. In the authors' own workflow: Repertoire analysis was performed in R inside a reproducible Nextflow workflow that covered QC, data transformation and analysis. LymphoSeq2, an R package for exploring AIRR-Seq data, was used to implement custom analyses. A few samples that yielded fewer than 5000 total TRB sequences were excluded, so that approximately 170 HIV repertoires were analyzed. Among the approximately 180 HIV repertoires that were kept, around 60 were collected before ART initiation and more than 120 were collected after ART initiation. Repertoires were downsampled to 5000 TRB nucleotide sequences, with summary statistics averaged over 100 downsampling iterations. Only TRB sequences with CDR3 regions of at least seven amino acids were retained for analysis. Diversity was measured with a Shannon entropy-derived clonality score and the Gini coefficient. Repertoire networks linked the top 5000 CDR3 amino acid sequences whenever two sequences differed by an edit distance of one. For TRB CDR3 amino acid sequences, GLIPH2 was used to predict antigen specificity groups and MHC restriction. To flag known associations with CMV, EBV, HIV or tissue antigens, CDR3 amino acid sequences were compared against VDJdb and McPAS-TCR. Pre-ART, post-ART and control groups were compared with Wilcoxon signed-rank tests and Holm-Bonferroni correction. TCRdb obtained this table from immuneACCESS and retained in-frame rearrangements with V and J assigned. These tables miss some clones; where compared with another copy, unresolved V genes account for less than half of the shortfall, and the remainder is unexplained. V, J and clone size reflect that table, while D and trimming were determined from the DNA. Recorded for this sample are about 25,000 clones; almost 80% of them occurred a single time. Around 10% of the sample is held by the ten biggest clonotypes.

To be included, a participant needed at least one PBMC sample from before ART initiation plus at least two post-ART samples. Every participant with HIV received treatment in the United States of America. Before DNA extraction, cryopreserved samples of about 0.9-11 million PBMC were thawed and then washed. At the time of the earliest PBMC sample for each participant with HIV, ages ranged from roughly 20 to 60 years. PBMC samples from each participant spanned 1-4 timepoints before ART initiation and 2-8 timepoints after ART initiation, with a median of 7 samples. For every participant, serial HIV viral load, CD4+ T-cell count, ART history and demographic data were obtained. Using a Qiagen kit on a QIAcube, genomic DNA was extracted from unsorted PBMC, with samples processed in batches of 12. V trim: 5 bases; J trim: 6 bases; unmatched bases: 10. Its CDR3 holds 15 amino acids, cysteine through phenylalanine. The read is trimmed to its CDR3 DNA, 45 bases read in frame from base 1. The germline V gene gives CDR1 as SGHTA and CDR2 as FQGTGA.

On this clone: Its target antigen remains unknown. No base quality values were provided; no much bigger clone lies one nucleotide off.

The investigation overall reported the following: Limited PBMC availability meant only the TCR beta chain was sequenced, without alpha chain pairing. CDR3 length ranges in HIV repertoires were narrower than in controls, and network structure suggested an antigen-experienced repertoire with only a slight naive shift after ART. Expanded TRB clones identified before ART initiation dominated the repertoire across all time points, though the dominance fluctuated and decreased in many PLHIV after ART. A significant increase in TRB diversity was found to be associated with ART initiation, although TRB diversity was observed to remain significantly below that of transplant donor controls even after long-term ART. The samples span the years 2004 to 2017, and the ART regimens used at that time may not be as effective as current regimens. Inferences about post-ART repertoire changes are limited because no data were available on ART adherence, viral resistance or therapy changes. Unsorted PBMC were profiled instead of sorted CD4+ and CD8+ T cells because pre-ART samples had limited cell numbers.

This TCR was sampled from a man aged 30 to 45 with HIV. Recombination joined TRBV7-3 with TRBJ1-2; a stretch of 9 junction bases matches TRBD1. The specimen comprised unsorted PBMCs, sampled 2.1 years after starting antiretroviral therapy. The CDR3 in this case is CASSPSGTGTHGYTF. DNA sequence: TGTGCCAGCAGCCCATCCGGGACAGGGACCCATGGCTACACCTTC.